The rows below give T cell receptor beta chains drawn from one sample of a study of cytotoxic CD8 clonotypes in ibrutinib-treated CLL. Assay: immunoSEQ multiplex PCR; the TCRdb copy retains only in-frame clones and omits some. The sample lists tens of thousands of clones, 86% seen once, with about 5.6% in the top ten. Sequenced here: PBMCs, sampled before ibrutinib treatment. The receptors stem from a human donor with chronic lymphocytic leukemia. The CDR3 runs from the conserved cysteine through the conserved F or W. Each record gives: V gene, clone size, D gene, J gene, CDR3 protein, CDR3 DNA. D genes are given only for firm matches. Clone sizes are given selectively: once, few, many, or a class where the clone is expanded.

V gene: TRBV5-4; clone size: .; D gene: TRBD1; J gene: TRBJ2-7; CDR3 protein: CASSQGTGGGYEQYF; CDR3 DNA: TGTGCCAGCAGCCAGGGGACAGGGGGGGGTTACGAGCAGTACTTC
V gene: TRBV15; clone size: once; D gene: TRBD2; J gene: TRBJ2-5; CDR3 protein: CATSSRREEETQYF; CDR3 DNA: TGTGCCACCAGCAGTAGGCGGGAGGAGGAGACCCAGTACTTC
V gene: TRBV6-6; clone size: .; D gene: TRBD1; J gene: TRBJ1-5; CDR3 protein: CASSLGQGGQPQHF; CDR3 DNA: TGTGCCAGCAGTTTGGGACAGGGAGGTCAGCCCCAGCATTTT
V gene: TRBV18; clone size: .; D gene: TRBD2; J gene: TRBJ2-7; CDR3 protein: CASSLMIGTSGSIGYEQYF; CDR3 DNA: TGTGCCAGCTCACTCATGATTGGGACTAGCGGGAGCATCGGATACGAGCAGTACTTC
V gene: TRBV9; clone size: .; D gene: .; J gene: TRBJ1-5; CDR3 protein: CASSVDPDNQPQHF; CDR3 DNA: TGTGCCAGCAGCGTAGATCCAGACAATCAGCCCCAGCATTTT
V gene: TRBV6-4; clone size: .; D gene: TRBD1; J gene: TRBJ2-7; CDR3 protein: CASSENRGPYEQYF; CDR3 DNA: TGTGCCAGCAGTGAGAACAGGGGTCCGTATGAGCAGTACTTC
V gene: TRBV5-1; clone size: .; D gene: .; J gene: TRBJ2-2; CDR3 protein: CASSLRRYENTGELFF; CDR3 DNA: TGCGCCAGCAGCTTACGACGCTATGAGAACACCGGGGAGCTGTTTTTT
V gene: TRBV4-2; clone size: .; D gene: TRBD2; J gene: TRBJ2-1; CDR3 protein: CASSQAGVTYNEQFF; CDR3 DNA: TGTGCCAGCAGCCAGGCGGGAGTAACCTACAATGAGCAGTTCTTC
V gene: TRBV5-1; clone size: .; D gene: .; J gene: TRBJ2-1; CDR3 protein: CASSLDGSLSYNEQFF; CDR3 DNA: TGCGCCAGCAGCTTGGACGGGAGTCTCTCCTACAATGAGCAGTTCTTC
V gene: TRBV7-3; clone size: .; D gene: TRBD1; J gene: TRBJ1-2; CDR3 protein: CASSRGHRGYGYTF; CDR3 DNA: TGTGCCAGCAGCCGAGGCCACAGGGGGTATGGCTACACCTTC
V gene: TRBV15; clone size: .; D gene: TRBD1; J gene: TRBJ1-2; CDR3 protein: CATSIPGGSGYTF; CDR3 DNA: TGTGCCACCAGCATACCAGGGGGCAGTGGCTACACCTTC
V gene: TRBV9; clone size: .; D gene: .; J gene: TRBJ2-7; CDR3 protein: CASSVGQGSGASYEQYF; CDR3 DNA: TGTGCCAGCAGCGTAGGGCAGGGAAGCGGAGCCTCCTACGAGCAGTACTTC
V gene: TRBV7-2; clone size: .; D gene: .; J gene: TRBJ1-3; CDR3 protein: CASSRWSDTIYF; CDR3 DNA: TGTGCCAGCAGCCGCTGGTCAGACACCATATATTTT
V gene: TRBV5-6; clone size: .; D gene: TRBD1; J gene: TRBJ1-1; CDR3 protein: CASEGQGGKAFF; CDR3 DNA: TGTGCCAGCGAGGGACAGGGTGGTAAAGCTTTCTTT
V gene: TRBV21-1; clone size: .; D gene: .; J gene: TRBJ2-2; CDR3 protein: CASSTGRTGELFF; CDR3 DNA: TGTGCCAGCAGCACAGGGAGAACCGGGGAGCTGTTTTTT
V gene: TRBV14; clone size: few; D gene: .; J gene: TRBJ1-2; CDR3 protein: CASSIAYYGYTF; CDR3 DNA: TGTGCCAGCAGCATTGCCTACTATGGCTACACCTTC
V gene: TRBV7-9; clone size: .; D gene: .; J gene: TRBJ2-5; CDR3 protein: CASSPPNSGGGQTQYF; CDR3 DNA: TGTGCCAGCAGCCCACCTAACAGCGGAGGGGGGCAGACCCAGTACTTC
V gene: TRBV29-1; clone size: .; D gene: .; J gene: TRBJ2-3; CDR3 protein: CSGEVGTQYF; CDR3 DNA: TGCAGCGGGGAGGTCGGTACGCAGTATTTT
V gene: TRBV27; clone size: .; D gene: .; J gene: TRBJ1-1; CDR3 protein: CASRSPGHKAFF; CDR3 DNA: TGTGCCAGCAGGTCTCCGGGACACAAAGCTTTCTTT
V gene: TRBV15; clone size: .; D gene: .; J gene: TRBJ2-7; CDR3 protein: CATSRDKGSSEQYF; CDR3 DNA: TGTGCCACCAGCAGAGATAAAGGGAGTAGCGAGCAGTACTTC
V gene: TRBV27; clone size: .; D gene: .; J gene: TRBJ1-1; CDR3 protein: CASSLSRGNTEAFF; CDR3 DNA: TGTGCCAGCAGTTTATCAAGGGGTAACACTGAAGCTTTCTTT
V gene: TRBV30; clone size: once; D gene: .; J gene: TRBJ2-1; CDR3 protein: CAWDKYNEQFF; CDR3 DNA: TGTGCCTGGGACAAATACAATGAGCAGTTCTTC
V gene: TRBV4-1; clone size: .; D gene: .; J gene: TRBJ1-1; CDR3 protein: CASSQDSPENTEAFF; CDR3 DNA: TGCGCCAGCAGCCAAGATTCGCCAGAAAACACTGAAGCTTTCTTT
V gene: TRBV28; clone size: .; D gene: .; J gene: TRBJ2-5; CDR3 protein: CASRLLRETQYF; CDR3 DNA: TGTGCCAGCAGATTACTTCGCGAGACCCAGTACTTC
V gene: TRBV6-1; clone size: .; D gene: .; J gene: TRBJ1-3; CDR3 protein: CASSEARRADLGNTIYF; CDR3 DNA: TGTGCCAGCAGTGAAGCGCGAAGGGCCGACCTTGGAAACACCATATATTTT
V gene: TRBV27; clone size: .; D gene: TRBD1; J gene: TRBJ2-3; CDR3 protein: CASSLGTGVADTQYF; CDR3 DNA: TGTGCCAGCAGTTTGGGGACAGGGGTCGCAGATACGCAGTATTTT
V gene: TRBV11-1; clone size: few; D gene: TRBD2; J gene: TRBJ2-1; CDR3 protein: CASSWPGLAGVTEQFF; CDR3 DNA: TGTGCCAGCAGCTGGCCGGGACTAGCGGGAGTCACTGAGCAGTTCTTC
V gene: TRBV5-1; clone size: .; D gene: .; J gene: TRBJ1-4; CDR3 protein: CASSPRVGTNEKLFF; CDR3 DNA: TGCGCCAGCAGCCCAAGGGTGGGAACTAATGAAAAACTGTTTTTT
V gene: TRBV28; clone size: .; D gene: .; J gene: TRBJ2-2; CDR3 protein: CAIWDRQDTGELFF; CDR3 DNA: TGTGCCATCTGGGACCGCCAGGACACCGGGGAGCTGTTTTTT
V gene: TRBV14; clone size: .; D gene: TRBD1; J gene: TRBJ1-2; CDR3 protein: CASSDRGFGYGYTF; CDR3 DNA: TGTGCCAGCAGCGACAGGGGATTTGGCTATGGCTACACCTTC
V gene: TRBV6-1; clone size: .; D gene: .; J gene: TRBJ1-1; CDR3 protein: CASNPRDMNTEAFF; CDR3 DNA: TGTGCCAGCAACCCCCGGGACATGAACACTGAAGCTTTCTTT
V gene: TRBV10-1; clone size: .; D gene: TRBD1; J gene: TRBJ2-7; CDR3 protein: CASSRTGCSYEQYF; CDR3 DNA: TGCGCCAGCAGTAGGACAGGGTGCTCCTACGAGCAGTACTTC
V gene: TRBV5-1; clone size: .; D gene: TRBD2; J gene: TRBJ2-7; CDR3 protein: CASSPQLAGGVGYEQYF; CDR3 DNA: TGCGCCAGCAGCCCCCAACTAGCGGGAGGGGTTGGATACGAGCAGTACTTC
V gene: TRBV28; clone size: .; D gene: .; J gene: TRBJ2-7; CDR3 protein: CASLDSRRRAKQGVRYEQYF; CDR3 DNA: TGTGCCAGCCTGGATAGCCGGAGGAGGGCAAAACAAGGGGTTCGGTACGAGCAGTACTTC
V gene: TRBV9; clone size: .; D gene: .; J gene: TRBJ1-2; CDR3 protein: CASSGTGTRYGYTF; CDR3 DNA: TGTGCCAGCAGCGGAACGGGGACCCGTTATGGCTACACCTTC
V gene: TRBV7-9; clone size: once; D gene: .; J gene: TRBJ1-3; CDR3 protein: CASSLSSGNTIYF; CDR3 DNA: TGTGCCAGCAGCTTAAGCTCTGGAAACACCATATATTTT
V gene: TRBV5-1; clone size: .; D gene: TRBD2; J gene: TRBJ2-6; CDR3 protein: CASSLTSGRSAGANVLTF; CDR3 DNA: TGCGCCAGCAGCTTGACTAGCGGGAGGAGTGCTGGGGCCAACGTCCTGACTTTC
V gene: TRBV9; clone size: .; D gene: TRBD2; J gene: TRBJ2-3; CDR3 protein: CASSASGLVADTQYF; CDR3 DNA: TGTGCCAGCAGCGCTAGCGGGTTAGTTGCAGATACGCAGTATTTT
V gene: TRBV2; clone size: .; D gene: TRBD1; J gene: TRBJ2-1; CDR3 protein: CASSEALGTGSYEQFF; CDR3 DNA: TGTGCCAGCAGTGAAGCGCTTGGGACAGGGTCATATGAGCAGTTCTTC
V gene: TRBV29-1; clone size: .; D gene: .; J gene: TRBJ1-1; CDR3 protein: CRAEQRGRAEAFF; CDR3 DNA: TGCAGAGCCGAGCAGAGGGGTAGAGCTGAAGCTTTCTTT
V gene: TRBV11-1; clone size: .; D gene: TRBD2; J gene: TRBJ2-7; CDR3 protein: CASSPNSPSGGYEQYF; CDR3 DNA: TGTGCCAGCAGCCCTAACTCCCCCAGCGGGGGCTACGAGCAGTACTTC
V gene: TRBV5-6; clone size: few; D gene: .; J gene: TRBJ2-6; CDR3 protein: CASSPPVGRVSAGANVLTF; CDR3 DNA: TGTGCCAGCAGCCCCCCCGTTGGCAGGGTATCTGCTGGGGCCAACGTCCTGACTTTC
V gene: TRBV19; clone size: .; D gene: TRBD1; J gene: TRBJ2-3; CDR3 protein: CASSPTGSAGTDTQYF; CDR3 DNA: TGTGCCAGTAGCCCGACAGGGTCTGCCGGCACAGATACGCAGTATTTT
V gene: TRBV5-5; clone size: .; D gene: .; J gene: TRBJ2-2; CDR3 protein: CASTKDFAEHTGELFF; CDR3 DNA: TGTGCCAGCACCAAGGACTTCGCGGAGCACACCGGGGAGCTGTTTTTT
V gene: TRBV11-3; clone size: .; D gene: .; J gene: TRBJ2-2; CDR3 protein: CASSSRARRADTGELFF; CDR3 DNA: TGTGCCAGCAGTTCCCGAGCGCGTAGGGCCGACACCGGGGAGCTGTTTTTT
V gene: TRBV4-3; clone size: .; D gene: TRBD1; J gene: TRBJ1-4; CDR3 protein: CASSQRQGLTNEKLFF; CDR3 DNA: TGCGCCAGCAGCCAACGACAGGGGTTAACTAATGAAAAACTGTTTTTT
V gene: TRBV7-9; clone size: .; D gene: TRBD1; J gene: TRBJ1-1; CDR3 protein: CASSDRVEAFF; CDR3 DNA: TGTGCCAGCAGCGACAGGGTTGAAGCTTTCTTT